This T cell receptor beta chain is from a study of metastatic and nonmetastatic thyroid tumors. Study in general: Peripheral blood and tumor or nodule samples from malignant and benign thyroid patients were compared.

This clone was counted many times. TCRdb redid the clone calls on the PCR reads using MiXCR. The sample has about 20,000 clones, approximately 22% seen once. Nobody among the patients had been given any treatment before thyroid surgery. Per the germline V gene, CDR1 is SNHLY and CDR2 is FYNNEI. Unmatched junction bases numbered 13, after V lost 5 bases and J lost 7 bases. The length of the CDR3 is 16 residues. The source is a female donor with papillary thyroid cancer or a benign thyroid nodule (not recorded which). Some clones in this sample may be carry-over from other donors' samples. The chain recombines TRBV2 with TRBJ2-7, with 11 bases matching TRBD2. Sequencing was performed on tumor tissue. The CDR3 sequence is CASSQEPLAGGGEQYF. In DNA form, the CDR3 reads TGTGCCAGCAGTCAAGAGCCTCTAGCGGGAGGAGGAGAGCAGTACTTC.